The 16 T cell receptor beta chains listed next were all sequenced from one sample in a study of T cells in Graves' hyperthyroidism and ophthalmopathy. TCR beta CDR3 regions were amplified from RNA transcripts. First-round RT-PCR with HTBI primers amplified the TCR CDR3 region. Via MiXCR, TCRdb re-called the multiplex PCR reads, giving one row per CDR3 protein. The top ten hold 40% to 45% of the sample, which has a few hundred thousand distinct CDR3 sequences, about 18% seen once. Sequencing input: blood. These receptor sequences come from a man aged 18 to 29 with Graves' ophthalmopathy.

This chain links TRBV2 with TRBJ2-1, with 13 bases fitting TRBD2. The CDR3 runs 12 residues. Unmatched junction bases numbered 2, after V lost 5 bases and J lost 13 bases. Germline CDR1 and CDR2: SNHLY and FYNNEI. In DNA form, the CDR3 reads TGTGCCAGCAGTCGGGGACTAGCGGGACAGTTCTTC. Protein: CASSRGLAGQFF.

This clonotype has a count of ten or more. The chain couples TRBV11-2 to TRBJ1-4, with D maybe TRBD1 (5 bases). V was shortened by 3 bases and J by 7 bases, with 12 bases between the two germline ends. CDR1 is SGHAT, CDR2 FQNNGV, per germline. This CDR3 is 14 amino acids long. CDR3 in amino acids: CASSLGDWSEKLFF. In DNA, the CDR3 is TGTGCCAGCAGCTTGGGGGATTGGAGTGAAAAACTGTTTTTT.

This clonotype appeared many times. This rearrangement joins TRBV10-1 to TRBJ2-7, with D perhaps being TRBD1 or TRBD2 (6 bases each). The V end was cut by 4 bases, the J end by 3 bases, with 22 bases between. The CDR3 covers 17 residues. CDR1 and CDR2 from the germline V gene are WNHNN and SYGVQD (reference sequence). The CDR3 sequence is CASSAGQGGLRNYEQYF. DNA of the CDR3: TGCGCCAGCAGTGCGGGACAAGGGGGGTTGAGGAACTACGAGCAGTACTTC.

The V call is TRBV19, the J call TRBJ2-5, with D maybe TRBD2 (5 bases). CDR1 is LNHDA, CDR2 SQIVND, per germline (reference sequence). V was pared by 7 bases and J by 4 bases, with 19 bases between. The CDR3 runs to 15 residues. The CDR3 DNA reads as TGTGCCAGTACCAAAGGGATTATAGGAGGAGAGACCCAGTACTTC. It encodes CASTKGIIGGETQYF.

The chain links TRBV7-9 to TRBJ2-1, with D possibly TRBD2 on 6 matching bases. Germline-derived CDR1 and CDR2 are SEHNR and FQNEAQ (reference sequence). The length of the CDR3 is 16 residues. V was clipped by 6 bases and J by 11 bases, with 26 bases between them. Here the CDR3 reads CASSRDSSAPRPQQFF. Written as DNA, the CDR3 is TGTGCCAGCAGTCGGGACTCTAGCGCCCCCCGCCCCCAGCAGTTCTTC.

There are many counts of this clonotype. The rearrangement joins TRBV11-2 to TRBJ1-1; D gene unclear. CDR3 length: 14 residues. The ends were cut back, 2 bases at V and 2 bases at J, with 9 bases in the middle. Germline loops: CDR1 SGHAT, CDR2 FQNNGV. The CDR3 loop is CASSLSDGNTEAFF. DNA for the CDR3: TGTGCCAGCAGCTTATCCGACGGAAACACTGAAGCTTTCTTT.

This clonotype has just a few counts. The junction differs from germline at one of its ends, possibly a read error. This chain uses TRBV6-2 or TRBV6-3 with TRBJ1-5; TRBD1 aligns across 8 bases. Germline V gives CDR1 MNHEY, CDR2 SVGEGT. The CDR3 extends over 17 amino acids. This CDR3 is CASGYSRQGIGNQPQHF. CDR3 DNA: TGTGCCAGCGGTTACTCGCGACAGGGGATCGGCAATCAGCCCCAGCATTTT.

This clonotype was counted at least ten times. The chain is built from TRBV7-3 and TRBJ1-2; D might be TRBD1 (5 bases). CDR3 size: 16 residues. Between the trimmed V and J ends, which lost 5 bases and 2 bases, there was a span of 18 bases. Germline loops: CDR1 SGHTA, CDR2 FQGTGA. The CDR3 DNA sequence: TGTGCCAGCAGCCGTGGGGTCCGGGGGTCCAACTATGGCTACACCTTC. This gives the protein CASSRGVRGSNYGYTF.

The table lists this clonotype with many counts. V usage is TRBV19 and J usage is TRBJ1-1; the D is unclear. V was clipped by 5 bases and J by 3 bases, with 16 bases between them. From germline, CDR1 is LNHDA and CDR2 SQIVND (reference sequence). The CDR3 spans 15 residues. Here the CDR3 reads CASSQGGYMDTEAFF. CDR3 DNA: TGTGCCAGTAGTCAAGGCGGGTACATGGACACTGAAGCTTTCTTT.

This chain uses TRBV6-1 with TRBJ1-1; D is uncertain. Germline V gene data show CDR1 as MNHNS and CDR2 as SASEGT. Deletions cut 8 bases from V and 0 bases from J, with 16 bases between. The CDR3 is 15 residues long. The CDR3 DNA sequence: TGTGCCAGCGGCCCCTTAGGGTCGGTGAACACTGAAGCTTTCTTT. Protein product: CASGPLGSVNTEAFF.

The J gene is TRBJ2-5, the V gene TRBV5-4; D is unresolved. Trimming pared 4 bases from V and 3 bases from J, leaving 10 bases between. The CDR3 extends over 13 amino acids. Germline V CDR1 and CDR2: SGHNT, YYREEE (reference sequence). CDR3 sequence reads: CASSPTPEETQYF. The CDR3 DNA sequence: TGTGCCAGCAGCCCCACGCCTGAAGAGACCCAGTACTTC.

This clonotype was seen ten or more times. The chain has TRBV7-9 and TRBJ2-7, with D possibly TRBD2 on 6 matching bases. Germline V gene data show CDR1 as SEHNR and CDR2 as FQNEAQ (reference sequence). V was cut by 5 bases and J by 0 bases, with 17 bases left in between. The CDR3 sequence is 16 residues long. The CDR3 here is CASSPPLRAGSYEQYF. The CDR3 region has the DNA TGTGCCAGCAGCCCCCCGCTTCGAGCGGGCTCCTACGAGCAGTACTTC.

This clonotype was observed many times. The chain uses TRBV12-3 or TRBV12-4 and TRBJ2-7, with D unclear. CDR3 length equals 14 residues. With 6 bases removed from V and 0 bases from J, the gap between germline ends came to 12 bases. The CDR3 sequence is CASSSSLISYEQYF. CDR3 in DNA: TGTGCCAGCAGCTCCTCACTGATCTCCTACGAGCAGTACTTC.

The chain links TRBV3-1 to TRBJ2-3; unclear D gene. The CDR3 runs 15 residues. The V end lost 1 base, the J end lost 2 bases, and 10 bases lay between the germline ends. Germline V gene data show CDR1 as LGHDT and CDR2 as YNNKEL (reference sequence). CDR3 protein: CASSQVGLITDTQYF. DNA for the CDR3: TGTGCCAGCAGCCAAGTTGGTCTGATCACAGATACGCAGTATTTT.

DNA for the CDR3: TGTGCCATCAGTGACCTTGACAGGGGCTATGGCTACACCTTC. Translating it yields CAISDLDRGYGYTF. The chain combines TRBV10-3 with TRBJ1-2; 8 bases match TRBD1. V shed 3 bases, J shed 4 bases, and the junction held 4 bases outside the gene matches. CDR1 is ENHRY, CDR2 SYGVKD, per germline. The CDR3 consists of 14 residues.

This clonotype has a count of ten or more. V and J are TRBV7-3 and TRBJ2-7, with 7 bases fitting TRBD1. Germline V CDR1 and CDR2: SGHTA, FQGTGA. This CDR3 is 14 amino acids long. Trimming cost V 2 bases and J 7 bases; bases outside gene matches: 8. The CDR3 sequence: CASSLSGPQGEQYF. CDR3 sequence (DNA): TGTGCCAGCAGCTTATCTGGGCCACAGGGGGAGCAGTACTTC.